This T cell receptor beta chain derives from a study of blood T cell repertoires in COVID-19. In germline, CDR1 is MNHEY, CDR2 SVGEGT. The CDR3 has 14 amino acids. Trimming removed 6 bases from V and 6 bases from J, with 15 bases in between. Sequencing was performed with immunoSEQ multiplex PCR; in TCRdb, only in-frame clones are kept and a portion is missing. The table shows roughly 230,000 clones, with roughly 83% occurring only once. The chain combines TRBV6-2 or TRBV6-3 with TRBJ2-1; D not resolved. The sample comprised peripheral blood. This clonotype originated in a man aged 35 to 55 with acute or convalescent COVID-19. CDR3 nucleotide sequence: TGTGCCAGCAGCGTTCTACAGTCAGGCAATGAGCAGTTCTTC. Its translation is CASSVLQSGNEQFF.